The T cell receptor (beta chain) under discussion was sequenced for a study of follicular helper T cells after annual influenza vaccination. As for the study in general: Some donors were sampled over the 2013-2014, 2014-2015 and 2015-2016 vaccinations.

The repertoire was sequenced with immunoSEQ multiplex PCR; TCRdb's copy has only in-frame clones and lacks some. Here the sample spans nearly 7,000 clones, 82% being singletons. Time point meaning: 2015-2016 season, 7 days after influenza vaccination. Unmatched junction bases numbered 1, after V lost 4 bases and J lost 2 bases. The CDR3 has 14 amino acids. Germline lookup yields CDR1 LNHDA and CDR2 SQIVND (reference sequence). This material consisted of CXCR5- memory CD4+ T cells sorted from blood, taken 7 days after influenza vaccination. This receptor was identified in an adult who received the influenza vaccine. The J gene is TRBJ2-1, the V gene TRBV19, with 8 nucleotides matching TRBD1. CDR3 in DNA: TGTGCCAGTAGTAAACAGGGGGCCTACAATGAGCAGTTCTTC. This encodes CASSKQGAYNEQFF. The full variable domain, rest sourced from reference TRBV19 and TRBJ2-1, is DGGITQSPKYLFRKEGQNVTLSCEQNLNHDAMYWYRQDPGQGLRLIYYSQIVNDFQKGDIAEGYSVSREKKESFPLTVTSAQKNPTAFYLCASSKQGAYNEQFFGPGTRLTVL.